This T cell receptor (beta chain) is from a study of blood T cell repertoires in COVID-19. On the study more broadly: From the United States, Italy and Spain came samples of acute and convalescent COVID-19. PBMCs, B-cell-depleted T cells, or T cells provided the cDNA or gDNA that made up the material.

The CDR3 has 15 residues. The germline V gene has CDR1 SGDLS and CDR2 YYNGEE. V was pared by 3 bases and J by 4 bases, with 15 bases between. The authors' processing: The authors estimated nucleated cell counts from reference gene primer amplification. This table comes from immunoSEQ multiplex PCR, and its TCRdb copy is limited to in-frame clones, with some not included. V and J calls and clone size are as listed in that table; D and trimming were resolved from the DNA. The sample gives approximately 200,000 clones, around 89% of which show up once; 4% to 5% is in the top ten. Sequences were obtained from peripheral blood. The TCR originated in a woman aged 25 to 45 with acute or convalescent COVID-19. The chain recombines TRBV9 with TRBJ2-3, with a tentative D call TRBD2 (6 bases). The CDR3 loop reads CASSAIGGPPDTQYF. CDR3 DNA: TGTGCCAGCAGCGCAATCGGAGGGCCTCCAGATACGCAGTATTTT.